The 32 T cell receptor beta chains in this list originate from one sample, sequenced in a study of PD-1 blockade in classical Hodgkin lymphoma. Relapse after autologous stem cell transplantation occurred in every patient, and brentuximab vedotin exposure varied. TCRdb keeps only in-frame clones here, not all; method: immunoSEQ multiplex PCR. The sample yields more than 25,000 clones, 85% to 90% seen once. The sample consisted of peripheral blood mononuclear cells (PBMCs), taken at baseline. Receptor source: a human donor with classical Hodgkin lymphoma.

This sequence joins TRBV28 and TRBJ1-4, with D perhaps TRBD1 (5 bases). The CDR3 is 15 residues long. Trimming took 6 bases from V and 8 from J, leaving 19 bases between them. CDR1 is MDHEN and CDR2 is SYDVKM in the germline V gene. CDR3 bases: TGTGCCAGCAGCGTTTCAGGGCAGGGCGGGGAAAAACTGTTTTTT. Protein product: CASSVSGQGGEKLFF.

The rearrangement links TRBV5-1 to TRBJ2-2; 9 positions match TRBD1. J lost 5 bases, V lost 0 bases, and 2 bases had no gene match. The CDR3 length is 15 residues. CDR1 SGHRS and CDR2 YFSETQ come from the germline V gene. CDR3: CASSLDRGLTGELFF. The CDR3 DNA sequence: TGCGCCAGCAGCTTGGACAGGGGGCTAACCGGGGAGCTGTTTTTT.

This chain connects TRBV7-9 to TRBJ1-4; weak D call: TRBD1 (6 bases). This CDR3 has 15 residues. Germline-derived CDR1 and CDR2 are SEHNR and FQNEAQ (reference sequence). Trimming stripped 1 base from V and 6 bases from J, with 12 bases between. CDR3 residues: CASSLGQGTYEKLFF. CDR3 DNA: TGTGCCAGCAGCTTAGGTCAGGGGACTTATGAAAAACTGTTTTTT.

Details on this clone: Other DNA sequences of this sample code for an identical CDR3. The J gene is TRBJ2-5, the V gene TRBV5-1; 9 bases are a match to TRBD2. The CDR3 extends over 14 amino acids. The germline V gene has CDR1 SGHRS and CDR2 YFSETQ. The V gene end was trimmed by 2 bases and the J gene end by 2 bases; junction bases not matched to a gene: 1. The CDR3 bases are TGCGCCAGCAGCTTAGCGGGGGGTCAAGAGACCCAGTACTTC. It is translated as CASSLAGGQETQYF.

In this sample, this clone turned up a few times. This sequence joins TRBV7-9 and TRBJ2-3, with 7 bases that match TRBD1. V was pared by 7 bases and J by 3 bases, with 4 bases of the junction left unmatched. The germline V gene has CDR1 SEHNR and CDR2 FQNEAQ (reference sequence). The CDR3 is 13 residues long. DNA of the CDR3: TGTGCCAGCACGTCACAGGGGACAGATACGCAGTATTTT. This gives the protein CASTSQGTDTQYF. The full variable domain, its missing parts supplied by reference TRBV7-9 and TRBJ2-3, is DTGVSQNPRHKITKRGQNVTFRCDPISEHNRLYWYRQTLGQGPEFLTYFQNEAQLEKSRLLSDRFSAERPKGSFSTLEIQRTEQGDSAMYLCASTSQGTDTQYFGPGTRLTVL.

The chain joins TRBV27 to TRBJ1-1; D might be TRBD1 (6 bases). The CDR3 length is 14 residues. V was cut by 6 bases and J by 4 bases, with 15 bases left in between. Germline CDR1 MNHEY, CDR2 SMNVEV (reference sequence). CDR3 coding DNA: TGTGCCAGCAGCAAACAGGGAGGACTCACTGAAGCTTTCTTT. It is translated as CASSKQGGLTEAFF.

This sequence joins TRBV6-5 and TRBJ1-2, with TRBD1 matching over 8 bases. CDR1 and CDR2 (germline): MNHEY, SVGAGI. Trimming at V came to 6 bases and at J to 2 bases, leaving 5 bases not matched to a gene. The CDR3 has 14 amino acids. The CDR3 bases are TGTGCCAGCAGCCGGACAGGGACCAACTATGGCTACACCTTC. It codes for CASSRTGTNYGYTF.

The rearrangement links TRBV29-1 to TRBJ2-7, with 7 positions matching TRBD1. Germline V gene sequence: CDR1 SQVTM, CDR2 ANQGSEA. The CDR3 totals 14 residues. J gave up 4 bases and V 5 bases, and 11 bases lay outside the gene matches. As DNA, the CDR3 is TGCAGCGTTAGGGACCGGGACAGCCTATACGAGCAGTACTTC. It codes for CSVRDRDSLYEQYF.

The chain has TRBV9 and TRBJ1-1; a weak D match, TRBD1 (6 bases). The CDR3 is 14 residues long. Germline CDR1 and CDR2: SGDLS and YYNGEE. Trimming cost V 0 bases and J 7 bases, with 13 bases left between them. CDR3 amino acids: CASSVDAGVGEAFF. Written as DNA, the CDR3 is TGTGCCAGCAGCGTAGACGCAGGGGTGGGTGAAGCTTTCTTT.

This sequence joins TRBV7-8 and TRBJ1-5; D perhaps matches TRBD1 (5 bases). The CDR3 runs to 13 residues. Between the trimmed V and J ends, which lost 1 base and 5 bases, there was a span of 6 bases. Looked up from germline, CDR1 is SGHVS and CDR2 is FQNEAQ. CDR3 DNA sequence: TGTGCCAGCAGCTTAGTGGGGGATCAGCCCCAGCATTTT. Translation: CASSLVGDQPQHF.

The chain recombines TRBV6-4 with TRBJ2-7; 7 bases fit TRBD1. This CDR3 spans 14 amino acids. The germline gives CDR1 MRHNA, CDR2 SNTAGT. J gave up 3 bases and V 2 bases, and 4 bases lay outside the gene matches. CDR3 in amino acids: CASSDEGTVYEQYF. CDR3 nucleotides: TGTGCCAGCAGTGACGAAGGGACAGTCTACGAGCAGTACTTC.

This clone was observed a handful of times. The chain links TRBV5-6 to TRBJ2-7, with TRBD1 identical over 9 bases. The CDR3 covers 14 residues. CDR1 is SGHDT and CDR2 is YYEEEE in the germline V gene. With 3 bases clipped from V and 4 bases from J, the junction kept 5 bases outside the gene matches. The CDR3 here is CASSSGTGLYEQYF. The CDR3 nucleotides are TGTGCCAGCAGCTCCGGGACAGGGCTTTACGAGCAGTACTTC.

This clone was seen a few times. This chain joins TRBV2 and TRBJ2-5; TRBD1 or TRBD2 may be the D gene (7 bases each). CDR1 and CDR2 (germline): SNHLY, FYNNEI. CDR3 length: 14 residues. Trimming left V 3 bases short and J 7 bases short, with 15 bases between. CDR3 in amino acids: CASSEQGGGATQYF. The CDR3 nucleotides are TGTGCCAGCAGTGAGCAGGGGGGGGGCGCGACCCAGTACTTC.

The chain recombines TRBV7-6 with TRBJ2-7, with 8 positions matching TRBD1. Germline V gene sequence: CDR1 SGHVS, CDR2 FNYEAQ. V was clipped by 4 bases and J by 6 bases; unmatched bases: 8. CDR3 length equals 14 residues. DNA of the CDR3: TGTGCCAGCAGCTCAGGTGGACAGGGCGGCGAGCAGTACTTC. Protein: CASSSGGQGGEQYF. The entire variable domain, with the rest obtained from reference TRBV7-6 and TRBJ2-7, is as follows: GAGVSQSPRYKVTKRGQDVALRCDPISGHVSLYWYRQALGQGPEFLTYFNYEAQQDKSGLPNDRFSAERPEGSISTLTIQRTEQRDSAMYRCASSSGGQGGEQYFGPGTRLTVT.

The chain uses TRBV7-8 and TRBJ1-2; D not resolved. The germline V and J ends were trimmed by 1 base and 7 bases, with 10 bases remaining between them. The CDR3 spans 13 residues. CDR1 is SGHVS, CDR2 FQNEAQ, per germline. The CDR3 bases are TGTGCCAGCAGCTTAGTGTCTCAGGCTGGCTACACCTTC. Translation gives CASSLVSQAGYTF.

The gene calls are TRBV5-1 and TRBJ2-3; possibly TRBD1 for D (5 bases). Trimming cost V 1 base and J 4 bases, with 7 bases left between them. The germline V gene encodes CDR1 SGHRS and CDR2 YFSETQ. The length of the CDR3 is 13 residues. CDR3 in DNA: TGCGCCAGCAGCTTGCAGGGATCAGATACGCAGTATTTT. Translating gives CASSLQGSDTQYF. Full variable domain (outside the CDR3, taken from reference TRBV5-1 and TRBJ2-3): KAGVTQTPRYLIKTRGQQVTLSCSPISGHRSVSWYQQTPGQGLQFLFEYFSETQRNKGNFPGRFSGRQFSNSRSEMNVSTLELGDSALYLCASSLQGSDTQYFGPGTRLTVL.

CDR3 amino acids: CASSQEGGQLNEKLFF. The CDR3 bases are TGTGCCAGCAGCCAAGAAGGCGGACAGCTAAATGAAAAACTGTTTTTT. The chain uses TRBV4-2 and TRBJ1-4, with a possible D match to TRBD1 (6 bases). CDR3 length: 16 residues. In germline, CDR1 is LGHNA, CDR2 YNFKEQ. Trimming cost V 0 bases and J 5 bases, with 13 bases left between them.

The chain uses TRBV19 and TRBJ2-2; possible D gene TRBD1, 5 bases. Germline V gene sequence: CDR1 LNHDA, CDR2 SQIVND (reference sequence). This CDR3 contains 14 residues. Deletions cut 4 bases from V and 2 bases from J, with 8 bases between. CDR3 sequence reads: CASSKGQNTGELFF. The CDR3 DNA is TGTGCCAGTAGTAAAGGACAAAACACCGGGGAGCTGTTTTTT.

The rearrangement joins TRBV2 to TRBJ2-3, with a tentative D call TRBD2 (7 bases). Germline lookup yields CDR1 SNHLY and CDR2 FYNNEI. Trimming took 0 bases from V and 6 from J, leaving 16 bases between them. The CDR3 is 16 residues long. CDR3 residues: CASSEAYFGGRDTQYF. For the CDR3, the DNA is TGTGCCAGCAGTGAAGCATACTTCGGGGGGCGGGATACGCAGTATTTT.

Written as DNA, the CDR3 is TGTGCCAGCAGCTTAGCGGGGGGCGGTAGCACAGATACGCAGTATTTT. This gives the protein CASSLAGGGSTDTQYF. The rearrangement uses TRBV11-2 and TRBJ2-3; perhaps TRBD2 as D (7 bases). Germline V gives CDR1 SGHAT, CDR2 FQNNGV. V lost 1 base and J lost 0, with 11 bases in between. The CDR3 length is 16 residues.

The chain carries TRBV7-9 and TRBJ2-1; maybe TRBD2 (5 bases). The CDR3 runs 14 residues. Per the germline V gene, CDR1 is SEHNR and CDR2 is FQNEAQ (reference sequence). With 8 bases removed from V and 9 bases from J, the gap between germline ends came to 20 bases. Here the CDR3 reads CASGPGRTFGEQFF. CDR3 sequence (DNA): TGTGCCAGCGGTCCTGGAAGGACTTTTGGTGAGCAGTTCTTC.

The chain joins TRBV10-3 to TRBJ1-2, with unresolved D. Trimming shortened V by 4 bases and J by 4 bases, and 4 bases separated the two germline ends. Looked up from germline, CDR1 is ENHRY and CDR2 is SYGVKD. The CDR3 length is 11 residues. The CDR3 region is CAISGIYGYTF. The CDR3 DNA is TGTGCCATCAGTGGGATCTATGGCTACACCTTC.

This clone was seen only a few times. The chain joins TRBV5-1 to TRBJ2-7; D is undetermined. V lost 1 base, J lost 3 bases, and 11 bases lay in between. CDR1 and CDR2 from the germline V gene are SGHRS and YFSETQ. CDR3 size: 14 residues. CDR3 residues: CASSLKGSIYEQYF. The CDR3 nucleotides read TGCGCCAGCAGCTTGAAAGGTTCGATCTACGAGCAGTACTTC.

This clone was recorded only once. The J gene is TRBJ2-7, the V gene TRBV9, with TRBD2 matching 7 bases. Trimming took 3 bases from V and 7 from J; bases not matched to a gene: 16. Germline assignment: CDR1 SGDLS and CDR2 YYNGEE. The CDR3 covers 16 residues. The CDR3 loop reads CASSGLGGVDPMEQYF. The CDR3 DNA follows: TGTGCCAGCAGCGGCCTTGGGGGGGTCGACCCGATGGAGCAGTACTTC.

This chain links TRBV5-1 with TRBJ1-3; no firm D call. V lost 0 bases to trimming and J lost 0 bases, with 7 bases between them. Germline V lookup: CDR1 SGHRS, CDR2 YFSETQ. This CDR3 spans 15 amino acids. The CDR3 is CASSLDGLSGNTIYF. CDR3 DNA: TGCGCCAGCAGCTTGGACGGACTCTCTGGAAACACCATATATTTT.

The chain joins TRBV12-2 to TRBJ2-1; TRBD2, as called in the table, went unchecked against the DNA. TRBV12-2 is listed as a pseudogene. This CDR3 has 20 amino acids. CDR3 coding DNA: TGTGCAAGTCGCTTAGCGCGGGAGGCTAGCGGGGTGAGCTCCTACAATGAGCAGTTCTTC. Protein sequence: CASRLAREASGVSSYNEQFF.

The chain combines TRBV5-4 with TRBJ1-3, with unresolved D. Trimming took off 5 bases at V and 0 bases at J, with 12 bases between the two ends. The CDR3 is 15 amino acids. Germline V lookup: CDR1 SGHNT, CDR2 YYREEE (reference sequence). CDR3 sequence reads: CASSSSQSSGNTIYF. The CDR3 region has the DNA TGTGCCAGCAGTTCTTCACAGAGCTCTGGAAACACCATATATTTT.

The gene calls are TRBV9 and TRBJ1-2, with D uncertain. The CDR3 runs to 14 residues. The germline V gene encodes CDR1 SGDLS and CDR2 YYNGEE. Trimming removed 5 bases at V and 7 bases at J, with 18 bases between. The CDR3 here is CASSPGHLMGGYTF. CDR3 sequence (DNA): TGTGCCAGCAGTCCCGGGCACCTGATGGGTGGCTACACCTTC.

The chain recombines TRBV6-5 with TRBJ2-1; D not resolved. This CDR3 contains 16 residues. CDR1 is MNHEY and CDR2 is SVGAGI in the germline V gene. Deletions cut 0 bases from V and 3 bases from J, with 12 bases between. The DNA for the CDR3 is TGTGCCAGCAGTTACTCAGGGTCGGTAGGCTACAATGAGCAGTTCTTC. Protein product: CASSYSGSVGYNEQFF.

This chain uses TRBV6-5 with TRBJ2-5, with 15 positions matching TRBD2. Germline CDR1 MNHEY, CDR2 SVGAGI. J was trimmed by 5 bases and V by 6 bases; bases with no gene match: 4. The CDR3 runs 15 residues. The CDR3 DNA sequence: TGTGCCAGCAGGACCGGGACTAGCGGGGGGGAGACCCAGTACTTC. Residues: CASRTGTSGGETQYF.

This chain uses TRBV4-2 with TRBJ2-2; D is possibly TRBD1 or TRBD2 (6 bases each). The germline CDR1 and CDR2 sequences are LGHNA and YNFKEQ. CDR3 length: 15 residues. The V end was cut by 4 bases, the J end by 4 bases, with 13 bases between. The CDR3 is CASSPSGAGTGELFF. DNA for the CDR3: TGTGCCAGCAGCCCATCGGGGGCGGGCACCGGGGAGCTGTTTTTT.

V usage is TRBV5-4 and J usage is TRBJ2-7; TRBD1 is a possible D gene (6 bases). CDR3 length equals 13 residues. Per germline, CDR1 SGHNT and CDR2 YYREEE (reference sequence). V was pared by 1 base and J by 2 bases, with 7 bases between. The CDR3 DNA reads TGTGCCAGCAGCTTGAGGGGGACCTACGAGCAGTACTTC. Translation gives CASSLRGTYEQYF.